The 19 T cell receptor beta chains presented below share a single source sample, sequenced in a study of graft-versus-host responses after intestinal transplantation. Their cognate antigens are unknown. Sequencing used immunoSEQ multiplex PCR; TCRdb keeps in-frame clones, though not all of them. Among tens of thousands of clones listed, over 80% were seen once. The sequences come from unstimulated CD8+ T cells sorted from spleen or lymph node cells, collected before intestinal transplant. These receptors were collected from a human donor who received an intestinal transplant.

This sequence joins TRBV19 and TRBJ1-5, with 8 bases identical to TRBD1. The trim removed 1 base at V and 3 bases at J, leaving 5 bases unmatched. This CDR3 comprises 16 residues. Germline V CDR1 and CDR2: LNHDA, SQIVND (reference sequence). CDR3 nucleotide sequence: TGTGCCAGTAGTATAGGGTCCAGGGGGCTCAATCAGCCCCAGCATTTT. This sequence encodes CASSIGSRGLNQPQHF.

V and J are TRBV30 and TRBJ1-2; 8 nucleotides line up with TRBD1. After removal of 3 bases from V and 9 bases from J, the junction contained 9 bases not matched to a gene. The germline V gene has CDR1 GTSNPN and CDR2 SVGIG (reference sequence). The CDR3 is 13 amino acids. CDR3 amino acids: CAWSSGQGYSYTF. For the CDR3, the DNA is TGTGCCTGGAGCTCAGGACAGGGATATAGCTACACCTTC.

This clone was observed once. The rearrangement joins TRBV11-2 to TRBJ1-5, with D possibly matching TRBD1 (5 bases). Between the trimmed V and J ends, which lost 5 bases and 2 bases, there was a span of 13 bases. The CDR3 has 15 amino acids. CDR1 SGHAT and CDR2 FQNNGV come from the germline V gene. CDR3 DNA: TGTGCCAGCAGCCAAGGACAACGGGGCAATCAGCCCCAGCATTTT. Its translation is CASSQGQRGNQPQHF.

This rearrangement joins TRBV28 to TRBJ1-1; 7 positions match TRBD1. CDR1 and CDR2 (germline): MDHEN, SYDVKM. With V trimmed by 5 bases and J by 4 bases, 19 bases remained unmatched. The CDR3 runs to 18 residues. The DNA for the CDR3 is TGTGCCAGCAGTCCACAAGACAGGGAATTACGTCGTGGCACTGAAGCTTTCTTT. It codes for CASSPQDRELRRGTEAFF.

This clone showed up just a few times. The CDR3, as DNA: TGTGCCAGCCTACTAAATTCTCAGGGTTCTCAGCCCCAGCATTTT. It translates to CASLLNSQGSQPQHF. The chain joins TRBV6-1 to TRBJ1-5; possibly TRBD1 for D (5 bases). The CDR3 has 15 residues. The germline V gene encodes CDR1 MNHNS and CDR2 SASEGT. Trimming stripped 8 bases from V and 6 bases from J, with 20 bases between.

This clone was observed once. V usage is TRBV7-9 and J usage is TRBJ2-7; 7 bases match TRBD2. Germline lookup yields CDR1 SEHNR and CDR2 FQNEAQ (reference sequence). This CDR3 is built from 14 residues. With V trimmed by 4 bases and J by 3 bases, 6 bases remained unmatched. CDR3 DNA: TGTGCCAGCAGCTCCAGCGGGGTCTTCTACGAGCAGTACTTC. Translating gives CASSSSGVFYEQYF.

The chain has TRBV27 and TRBJ2-5; maybe TRBD2 (5 bases). The DNA matches TRBJ2-7 better at its end, which makes the J call doubtful. CDR3 size: 14 residues. The germline gives CDR1 MNHEY, CDR2 SMNVEV (reference sequence). CDR3 DNA: TGTGCCAGCAGTTTGGCAGGTTCGGGGTACGAGCAGTACTTC. Its protein product is CASSLAGSGYEQYF.

The V and J genes are TRBV27 and TRBJ2-7; 11 positions match TRBD2. The CDR3 is 14 residues long. The V gene's germline CDR1 is MNHEY and CDR2 SMNVEV (reference sequence). V dropped 6 bases and J dropped 3; count of bases not matched to a gene: 4. In DNA, the CDR3 is TGTGCCAGCAGGTTAGCGGGGGGGATCTACGAGCAGTACTTC. Its protein is CASRLAGGIYEQYF.

In its sample, this clone was seen once. The rearrangement joins TRBV5-1 to TRBJ2-5; D ambiguous. The CDR3 spans 12 residues. Per germline, CDR1 SGHRS and CDR2 YFSETQ. Trimming shortened V by 6 bases and J by 0 bases, and 6 bases separated the two germline ends. CDR3 DNA sequence: TGCGCCAGCAATAGTGACCAAGAGACCCAGTACTTC. It translates to CASNSDQETQYF.

This clone was seen a single time. V and J are TRBV2 and TRBJ2-1; D is uncertain. Germline values: CDR1 SNHLY, CDR2 FYNNEI. V lost 4 bases and J lost 4, with 5 bases in between. This CDR3 is 12 amino acids long. The CDR3 region is CASSVTYNEQFF. The DNA for the CDR3 is TGTGCCAGCAGTGTTACATACAATGAGCAGTTCTTC.

The chain carries TRBV18 and TRBJ2-5; TRBD1 aligns across 7 bases. This CDR3 contains 14 residues. CDR1 and CDR2 (germline): KGHSH, LQKENI. V shed 5 bases and J 4 bases; nucleotides not matched to a gene: 7. This CDR3 reads CASSGTEARETQYF. The CDR3 DNA is TGTGCCAGCTCAGGGACAGAGGCTCGAGAGACCCAGTACTTC.

The rearrangement links TRBV7-2 to TRBJ2-3, with D possibly matching TRBD1 (5 bases). The CDR3 contains 15 residues. Germline-derived CDR1 and CDR2 are SGHTA and FQGNSA. With 5 bases removed from V and 0 bases from J, the gap between germline ends came to 12 bases. CDR3 amino acids: CASSTWTSSTDTQYF. In nucleotides, the CDR3 is TGTGCCAGCAGCACTTGGACAAGTAGCACAGATACGCAGTATTTT. The full variable domain, rest sourced from reference TRBV7-2 and TRBJ2-3, is GAGVSQSPSNKVTEKGKDVELRCDPISGHTALYWYRQSLGQGLEFLIYFQGNSAPDKSGLPSDRFSAERTGGSVSTLTIQRTQQEDSAVYLCASSTWTSSTDTQYFGPGTRLTVL.

This clone was detected once. V and J are TRBV7-3 and TRBJ1-1; 10 positions agree with TRBD1. Germline CDR1 SGHTA, CDR2 FQGTGA. Trimming took 5 bases from V and 3 from J; bases not matched to a gene: 18. This CDR3 comprises 19 residues. CDR3 sequence reads: CASSPNSRDRGYRHTEAFF. The CDR3 DNA reads as TGTGCCAGCAGCCCGAATTCCCGGGACAGGGGTTATAGGCACACTGAAGCTTTCTTT.

The chain recombines TRBV7-6 with TRBJ1-2; D gene ambiguous. This CDR3 comprises 15 residues. Deletions cut 0 bases from V and 8 bases from J, with 16 bases between. CDR1 is SGHVS, CDR2 FNYEAQ, per germline. The CDR3 region has the DNA TGTGCCAGCAGCTTAGCGGGAACCCCGACGGGAGGCTACACCTTC. Protein: CASSLAGTPTGGYTF.

The sample holds one count of this clone. The J gene is TRBJ1-1, the V gene TRBV11-2, with a tentative D call TRBD1 (5 bases). This CDR3 is built from 15 residues. Trimming left V 4 bases short and J 0 bases short, with 12 bases between. CDR1 is SGHAT and CDR2 is FQNNGV in the germline V gene. The CDR3 sequence is CASSSYDRLNTEAFF. CDR3 sequence (DNA): TGTGCCAGCAGCTCGTACGACAGACTGAACACTGAAGCTTTCTTT.

The chain links TRBV29-1 to TRBJ2-3, with 12 positions matching TRBD2. Germline CDR1 SQVTM, CDR2 ANQGSEA. V was pared by 4 bases and J by 6 bases, with 5 bases of the junction left unmatched. The CDR3 loop spans 14 amino acids. As DNA, the CDR3 is TGCAGCGTTGCCCTAGCGGGGGGGCAGGATACGCAGTATTTT. Its translation: CSVALAGGQDTQYF.

This clone appeared a single time. This chain joins TRBV27 and TRBJ2-1, with TRBD1 identical over 9 bases. The CDR3 is 15 residues long. The V segment lost 11 bases and the J segment 6 bases; nucleotides outside the gene matches: 14. Germline V gene lookup returns CDR1 MNHEY and CDR2 SMNVEV (reference sequence). CDR3 loop: CAPTEGQGGCNEQFF. CDR3 nucleotide sequence: TGTGCCCCAACCGAGGGACAGGGAGGTTGCAATGAGCAGTTCTTC.

This rearrangement joins TRBV23-1 to TRBJ1-5; the D is unclear. TRBV23-1 is noted as an ORF with a role that remains uncertain. Trimming left V 11 bases short and J 0 bases short, with 11 bases between. The CDR3 sequence is 13 residues long. This chain's CDR3 is CALDGYSNQPQHF. For the CDR3, the DNA is TGCGCCCTCGACGGGTATAGCAATCAGCCCCAGCATTTT.

This sequence joins TRBV27 and TRBJ1-2; 8 bases are shared with TRBD1. Trimming at V came to 5 bases and at J to 7 bases, leaving 9 bases not matched to a gene. CDR3 length: 14 residues. Germline CDR1 MNHEY, CDR2 SMNVEV (reference sequence). DNA of the CDR3: TGTGCCAGCAGTAGCGGACAGGGTTTGTTTGGCTACACCTTC. Translating gives CASSSGQGLFGYTF.